Presented here are 25 T cell receptor beta chains from one specimen sequenced in a study of PD-L1 blockade in urothelial cancer. Indicated time point: peripheral blood 6 weeks after treatment start. Libraries were prepared by immunoSEQ multiplex PCR; TCRdb keeps only in-frame clonotypes and omits some of them. The sample has about 48,000 clones; around 88% are singletons. The input for sequencing was PBMCs, taken around atezolizumab (anti-PD-L1) treatment. The origin of the receptors is a man aged 55 to 69 with urothelial cancer.

This chain uses TRBV5-8 with TRBJ1-1; the match to TRBD1 covers 7 bases. CDR1 SGHTS and CDR2 YDEGEE come from the germline V gene. V was clipped by 4 bases and J by 5 bases; unmatched bases: 5. The CDR3 spans 13 residues. The CDR3 DNA reads TGTGCCAGCAGCCTGGAACAGGGGACTGAAGCTTTCTTT. As protein: CASSLEQGTEAFF.

V and J are TRBV5-1 and TRBJ2-3; 7 bases line up with TRBD2. Germline V gives CDR1 SGHRS, CDR2 YFSETQ. The CDR3 spans 16 residues. Trimming at V came to 4 bases and at J to 3 bases, leaving 11 bases not matched to a gene. CDR3 residues: CASSRARGEVTDTQYF. For the CDR3, the DNA is TGCGCCAGCAGCCGTGCCCGGGGGGAAGTGACAGATACGCAGTATTTT.

There are many counts of this clone. CDR3 protein: CASSLAGRAAYNSPLHF. CDR3 DNA sequence: TGCGCCAGCAGCTTGGCCGGCAGGGCGGCATATAATTCACCCCTCCACTTT. The chain combines TRBV5-1 with TRBJ1-6, with TRBD1 as a possible D gene (5 bases). V was trimmed by 0 bases and J by 4 bases, leaving 14 bases between them. Germline V gives CDR1 SGHRS, CDR2 YFSETQ. This CDR3 region has 17 residues. Looking up the rest from reference TRBV5-1 and TRBJ1-6 gives the full variable domain: KAGVTQTPRYLIKTRGQQVTLSCSPISGHRSVSWYQQTPGQGLQFLFEYFSETQRNKGNFPGRFSGRQFSNSRSEMNVSTLELGDSALYLCASSLAGRAAYNSPLHFGNGTRLTVT.

The chain recombines TRBV29-1 with TRBJ2-7; D is unresolved. Trimming pared 4 bases from V and 2 bases from J, leaving 12 bases between. Germline loops: CDR1 SQVTM, CDR2 ANQGSEA. This CDR3 spans 13 amino acids. The CDR3 DNA sequence: TGCAGCGTTGGGGCAGAAGGCACCTACGAGCAGTACTTC. The encoded protein is CSVGAEGTYEQYF.

This clone showed up just a few times. The chain joins TRBV7-2 to TRBJ2-5; TRBD1 is a possible D gene (6 bases). V was trimmed by 4 bases and J by 5 bases, leaving 11 bases between them. The germline gives CDR1 SGHTA, CDR2 FQGNSA. The CDR3 is made up of 13 amino acids. CDR3 bases: TGTGCCAGCAGCTCACAGGGCCGTGAGACCCAGTACTTC. Translated: CASSSQGRETQYF.

The chain is built from TRBV6-5 and TRBJ2-2, with 7 bases identical to TRBD1. The CDR3 has 14 amino acids. Germline loops: CDR1 MNHEY, CDR2 SVGAGI. J gave up 5 bases and V 10 bases, and 10 bases lay outside the gene matches. The CDR3 region is CAISRQGKTGELFF. The CDR3 DNA reads TGTGCCATAAGTAGACAGGGTAAAACCGGGGAGCTGTTTTTT.

The table lists this clone with a count of one. The V and J genes are TRBV4-1 and TRBJ2-4; TRBD2 matches 10 bases. V lost 0 bases, J lost 7 bases, and 12 bases stayed unmatched. CDR1 is MGHRA, CDR2 YSYEKL, per germline. This CDR3 has 18 residues. The CDR3 is CASSQDARSGGALNIQYF. CDR3 sequence (DNA): TGCGCCAGCAGCCAAGATGCGCGGAGCGGGGGGGCATTGAACATTCAGTACTTC.

The gene calls are TRBV27 and TRBJ1-1, with D tentatively TRBD1 (5 bases). Germline V CDR1 and CDR2: MNHEY, SMNVEV (reference sequence). Trimming took 4 bases from V and 4 from J, leaving 10 bases between them. The CDR3 totals 13 residues. CDR3 sequence (DNA): TGTGCCAGCAGTTACAGGATCGGCACTGAAGCTTTCTTT. Translation gives CASSYRIGTEAFF.

J is TRBJ2-6 and V is TRBV18, with D maybe TRBD1 (6 bases). CDR3 length: 18 amino acids. The V gene's germline CDR1 is KGHSH and CDR2 LQKENI. Trimming cost V 1 base and J 1 base, with 14 bases left between them. CDR3 loop: CASSPRTVTVSGANVLTF. DNA of the CDR3: TGTGCCAGCTCACCACGGACAGTCACCGTATCTGGGGCCAACGTCCTGACTTTC.

This rearrangement joins TRBV11-3 to TRBJ1-1; D gene ambiguous. This CDR3 spans 15 amino acids. CDR1 is SGHNT, CDR2 YENEEA, per germline. The germline V and J ends were trimmed by 0 bases and 6 bases, with 14 bases remaining between them. The CDR3 DNA follows: TGTGCCAGCAGCTTAGATCTGGAGGGCGTCCCTGAAGCTTTCTTT. Amino acids: CASSLDLEGVPEAFF.

This chain joins TRBV28 and TRBJ2-7; 7 nucleotides align to TRBD1. V gave up 4 bases and J gave up 0 bases; unmatched junction bases: 9. Germline V gene sequence: CDR1 MDHEN, CDR2 SYDVKM. CDR3 length: 16 amino acids. CDR3 sequence reads: CASSSSGQVSSYEQYF. Written as DNA, the CDR3 is TGTGCCAGCAGTTCATCCGGACAGGTGTCCTCCTACGAGCAGTACTTC.

The genes are TRBV5-5 and TRBJ2-5; D uncertain. Germline V gene sequence: CDR1 SGHKS, CDR2 YYEKEE (reference sequence). The V gene lost 0 bases and the J gene lost 1 base, with 7 bases spanning the gap. The length of the CDR3 is 14 residues. The CDR3 is CASSLDGFQETQYF. Written as DNA, the CDR3 is TGTGCCAGCAGCTTGGACGGGTTCCAAGAGACCCAGTACTTC.

The chain uses TRBV5-4 and TRBJ2-2, with D perhaps matching TRBD1 (5 bases). This CDR3 spans 15 amino acids. The germline gives CDR1 SGHNT, CDR2 YYREEE (reference sequence). The V gene lost 4 bases and the J gene lost 0 bases, with 10 bases spanning the gap. CDR3 bases: TGTGCCAGCAGCCACCGACAGACGAACACCGGGGAGCTGTTTTTT. Protein product: CASSHRQTNTGELFF.

J is TRBJ2-2 and V is TRBV19; TRBD2 matches at 15 bases. In germline, CDR1 is LNHDA, CDR2 SQIVND (reference sequence). J gave up 4 bases and V 8 bases, and 5 bases lay outside the gene matches. The CDR3 runs to 16 residues. The CDR3 is CASRTSGGASTGELFF. The CDR3 nucleotides read TGTGCCAGTCGGACTAGCGGGGGGGCTAGCACCGGGGAGCTGTTTTTT.

The CDR3 region is CASSLGQGGYGYTF. The CDR3 bases are TGTGCCAGCAGCTTGGGACAGGGGGGCTATGGCTACACCTTC. V is TRBV7-9 and J is TRBJ1-2; 11 bases align to TRBD1. Trimming removed 3 bases from V and 4 bases from J; junction bases left unmatched: 1. The CDR3 loop spans 14 amino acids. Germline values: CDR1 SEHNR, CDR2 FQNEAQ (reference sequence).

J is TRBJ1-1 and V is TRBV5-8, with D possibly being TRBD1 (6 bases). CDR1 is SGHTS, CDR2 YDEGEE, per germline. V lost 6 bases to trimming and J lost 0 bases, with 15 bases between them. CDR3 length: 15 amino acids. The CDR3 sequence is CASNRQQGLNTEAFF. The DNA of the CDR3 is TGTGCCAGCAACCGGCAACAGGGACTGAACACTGAAGCTTTCTTT.

The chain carries TRBV19 and TRBJ2-5; weak D call: TRBD2 (7 bases). Per germline, CDR1 LNHDA and CDR2 SQIVND (reference sequence). This CDR3 region has 15 residues. V was cut by 6 bases and J by 5 bases, with 19 bases left in between. The CDR3 spells CASSPPRGGSETQYF. The DNA of the CDR3 is TGTGCCAGTAGCCCCCCCAGGGGAGGGAGTGAGACCCAGTACTTC.

The J gene is TRBJ1-2, the V gene TRBV5-4; 9 bases map to TRBD1. Germline CDR1 SGHNT, CDR2 YYREEE (reference sequence). The length of the CDR3 is 13 residues. Germline trimming cut 4 bases from V and 6 bases from J; bases unmatched to any gene: 4. In nucleotides, the CDR3 is TGTGCCAGCAGCCCCGGGACAGGGAATGGCTACACCTTC. Encoded protein: CASSPGTGNGYTF.

The rearrangement links TRBV5-8 to TRBJ1-2; TRBD1 is a possible D gene (6 bases). The CDR3 length is 11 residues. CDR1 SGHTS and CDR2 YDEGEE come from the germline V gene. With 4 bases removed from V and 13 bases from J, the gap between germline ends came to 14 bases. The CDR3 DNA is TGTGCCAGCAGCGCAGGGGTTGCTACCACCTTC. Encoded protein: CASSAGVATTF. The variable domain in full, with the rest retrieved from reference TRBV5-8 and TRBJ1-2, is EAGVTQSPTHLIKTRGQQATLRCSPISGHTSVYWYQQALGLGLQFLLWYDEGEERNRGNFPPRFSGRQFPNYSSELNVNALELEDSALYLCASSAGVATTFGSGTRLTVV.

This clone came up once. The V gene is TRBV9, the J gene TRBJ2-3; 14 positions agree with TRBD2. Germline V lookup: CDR1 SGDLS, CDR2 YYNGEE. Trimming took 0 bases from V and 6 from J; bases not matched to a gene: 6. This CDR3 contains 17 residues. The CDR3 protein is CASSVGGLAGGGDTQYF. The CDR3 DNA reads as TGTGCCAGCAGCGTAGGTGGACTAGCGGGGGGCGGGGATACGCAGTATTTT.

The chain has TRBV19 and TRBJ1-5; TRBD1 aligns across 9 bases. V was clipped by 4 bases and J by 6 bases; unmatched bases: 7. The CDR3 consists of 15 residues. Germline V CDR1 and CDR2: LNHDA, SQIVND (reference sequence). CDR3 region: CASSRGQGNSQPQHF. CDR3 DNA sequence: TGTGCCAGTAGTAGGGGACAGGGTAATAGTCAGCCCCAGCATTTT.

The chain links TRBV4-1 to TRBJ2-2; 9 nucleotides align to TRBD1. CDR1 and CDR2 from the germline V gene are MGHRA and YSYEKL. The CDR3 sequence is 14 residues long. Germline trimming cut 6 bases from V and 7 bases from J; bases unmatched to any gene: 6. The CDR3: CASRRTGEVGELFF. The CDR3 bases are TGCGCCAGCAGGCGGACAGGGGAGGTCGGGGAGCTGTTTTTT.

CDR3 nucleotides: TGTGCCAGTAGTATAGAAGGACAGGGGGGAAACACTGAAGCTTTCTTT. Encoded protein: CASSIEGQGGNTEAFF. The chain joins TRBV19 to TRBJ1-1, with 10 nucleotides matching TRBD1. The V and J ends lost 0 bases and 2 bases, in that order; junction bases with no gene match: 3. This CDR3 spans 16 amino acids. Germline assignment: CDR1 LNHDA and CDR2 SQIVND (reference sequence).

V gene TRBV18 combines with J gene TRBJ2-7; D is ambiguous. CDR1 KGHSH and CDR2 LQKENI come from the germline V gene. This CDR3 has 14 residues. The germline V and J ends were trimmed by 3 bases and 2 bases, with 11 bases remaining between them. As DNA, the CDR3 is TGTGCCAGCTCACCCCCCGAGAATCCCTACGAGCAGTACTTC. Translated: CASSPPENPYEQYF.

This chain's CDR3 is CASSLYYEQYF. DNA of the CDR3: TGTGCCAGCAGCCTATACTACGAGCAGTACTTC. The chain combines TRBV5-6 with TRBJ2-7; D unresolved. V gave up 4 bases and J gave up 3 bases, with 5 bases separating them. Germline lookup yields CDR1 SGHDT and CDR2 YYEEEE. The length of the CDR3 is 11 residues.